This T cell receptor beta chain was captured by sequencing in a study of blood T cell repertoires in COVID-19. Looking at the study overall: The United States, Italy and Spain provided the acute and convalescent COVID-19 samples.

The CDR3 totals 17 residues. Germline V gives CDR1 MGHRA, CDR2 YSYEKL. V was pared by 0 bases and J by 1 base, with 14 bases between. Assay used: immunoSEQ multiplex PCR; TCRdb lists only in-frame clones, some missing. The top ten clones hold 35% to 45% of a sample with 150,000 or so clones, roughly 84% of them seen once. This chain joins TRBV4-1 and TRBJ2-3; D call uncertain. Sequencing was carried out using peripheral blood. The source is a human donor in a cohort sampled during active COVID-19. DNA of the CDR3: TGCGCCAGCAGCCAAGAGCCCCCCTTCCGGGGCACAGATACGCAGTATTTT. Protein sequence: CASSQEPPFRGTDTQYF.